The following is a T cell receptor beta chain sequence with its context. The record originates from a study of T-cell reconstitution after alpha-beta-depleted transplantation in children. The CDR3 is 12 residues long. Germline CDR1 is DFQATT and CDR2 is SNEGSKA (reference sequence). The V gene end was trimmed by 5 bases and the J gene end by 10 bases; junction bases not matched to a gene: 9. The library targeted TCRbeta and was prepared with unique molecular identifiers. TCRdb redid the calling of the PCR reads with MiXCR, one entry per CDR3 protein. The sample shows about 360,000 distinct CDR3 sequences, more than 10% of them seen only once.

The chain employs TRBV20-1 and TRBJ1-2; 8 bases align to TRBD1. The sample here was PBMCs, taken from the stem cell graft. The TCR comes from a human donor who donated a stem cell graft to a child with Fanconi anemia. The CDR3 bases are TGCAGTGCTTATGGACAGGGCCAGCTCTACACCTTC. Protein sequence: CSAYGQGQLYTF.